Following are 8 T cell receptor beta chains from one sample sequenced in a study of T cells in Graves' hyperthyroidism and ophthalmopathy. What was amplified from RNA transcripts were TCR beta CDR3 regions. First-round RT-PCR with HTBI primers amplified the TCR CDR3 region. A single record per CDR3 protein comes from TCRdb applying MiXCR to the multiplex PCR reads. The sample has hundreds of thousands of distinct CDR3 sequences; just under 20% are singletons. Specimen: blood. These receptors were obtained from a man aged 40-55 years with Graves' ophthalmopathy.

This sequence joins TRBV13 and TRBJ1-1; no clear D. V was clipped by 9 bases and J by 0 bases, with 11 bases between them. CDR1 and CDR2 (germline): PRHDT, FYEKMQ (reference sequence). The CDR3 spans 13 residues. The CDR3 is CASLRAMNTEAFF. CDR3 sequence (DNA): TGTGCCAGTCTACGGGCTATGAACACTGAAGCTTTCTTT. Complete variable domain (other parts from reference TRBV13 and TRBJ1-1): AAGVIQSPRHLIKEKRETATLKCYPIPRHDTVYWYQQGPGQDPQFLISFYEKMQSDKGSIPDRFSAQQFSDYHSELNMSSLELGDSALYFCASLRAMNTEAFFGQGTRLTVV.

The chain has TRBV5-1 and TRBJ1-1; 8 nucleotides align to TRBD1. The ends lost 2 bases at V and 8 bases at J; junction bases unmatched: 8. The CDR3 loop spans 14 amino acids. CDR1 is SGHRS, CDR2 YFSETQ, per germline. For the CDR3, the DNA is TGCGCCAGCAGCTTTGGACAGGGAACGGGAGAAGCTTTCTTT. Translated, it gives CASSFGQGTGEAFF.

This clonotype was counted many times. One end of the junction fails to match germline, which may point to a read error. The rearrangement links TRBV2 to TRBJ2-5; D is uncertain. Germline CDR1 SNHLY, CDR2 FYNNEI. This CDR3 contains 10 residues. The CDR3 is CASREETQYF. CDR3 in DNA: TGTGCCAGCAGGGAAGAGACCCAGTACTTC.

The chain links TRBV28 to TRBJ1-2; maybe TRBD1 (6 bases). CDR3 length equals 14 residues. CDR1 is MDHEN, CDR2 SYDVKM, per germline. With 4 bases removed from V and 4 bases from J, the gap between germline ends came to 13 bases. In DNA form, the CDR3 reads TGTGCCAGCAGTTCCGGACAGTTCGGCTATGGCTACACCTTC. Residues: CASSSGQFGYGYTF.

The chain carries TRBV20-1 and TRBJ2-4; D possibly corresponds to TRBD1 (5 bases). CDR1 DFQATT and CDR2 SNEGSKA come from the germline V gene (reference sequence). Trimming shortened V by 2 bases and J by 1 base, and 9 bases separated the two germline ends. The CDR3 sequence is 14 residues long. The CDR3 nucleotides are TGCAGTGCTAGAATGACAGAGGCCAAAAACATTCAGTACTTC. Protein sequence: CSARMTEAKNIQYF.

V and J are TRBV14 and TRBJ2-1, with 7 nucleotides matching TRBD1. The CDR3 is 14 amino acids. Germline assignment: CDR1 SGHDN and CDR2 FVKESK. Losses at the gene ends were 4 bases for V and 7 bases for J; bases not matched to a gene: 7. Here the CDR3 DNA reads TGTGCCAGCAGCCCCCGCACAGGGGAAAATGAGCAGTTCTTC. This sequence encodes CASSPRTGENEQFF.

The chain combines TRBV6-1 with TRBJ2-7; D might be TRBD2 (6 bases). Trimming left V 7 bases short and J 5 bases short, with 15 bases between. The CDR3 runs 13 residues. Per the germline V gene, CDR1 is MNHNS and CDR2 is SASEGT. CDR3 coding DNA: TGTGCCAGCACGTCGGGACTGTCTGACGAGCAGTACTTC. Residues: CASTSGLSDEQYF.

The chain uses TRBV19 and TRBJ2-1; 12 bases agree with TRBD1. This CDR3 spans 15 amino acids. Per germline, CDR1 LNHDA and CDR2 SQIVND (reference sequence). With V trimmed by 5 bases and J by 11 bases, 10 bases remained unmatched. The CDR3 nucleotides read TGTGCCAGTAGTGAAGGGACAGGGGGCCTTCAGAAGCAGTTCTTC. Translating gives CASSEGTGGLQKQFF.